Listed here is a single TCR beta chain. Its antigen is as yet unknown. The record originates from a study of T-cell memory formation after mild COVID-19. Whole-study findings and limits: Later expanders leaned toward CD4+, whereas clones contracting from day 15 to 85 were balanced CD4/CD8. CD4+ contracting clones were found mainly in CM and EM, and CD8+ ones in EMRA.

The CDR3 has 13 amino acids. V was pared by 5 bases and J by 1 base, with 11 bases between. In germline, CDR1 is DFQATT, CDR2 SNEGSKA (reference sequence). TCRdb analysed the 5' RACE reads with MiXCR anew, one entry per CDR3 protein. The sample records approximately 150,000 distinct CDR3 sequences, about 14% being singletons. The receptor was derived from an adult woman who had mild COVID-19 (a few samples of this study predate the infection). Cell type and time point are not known. The V call is TRBV20-1, the J call TRBJ2-5; D is perhaps TRBD2 (6 bases). The sequenced sample was PBMCs or a T cell subset sorted from them (not recorded which). The CDR3 reads CSAGRDSQETQYF. CDR3 in DNA: TGCAGTGCTGGCCGGGACTCCCAAGAGACCCAGTACTTC.